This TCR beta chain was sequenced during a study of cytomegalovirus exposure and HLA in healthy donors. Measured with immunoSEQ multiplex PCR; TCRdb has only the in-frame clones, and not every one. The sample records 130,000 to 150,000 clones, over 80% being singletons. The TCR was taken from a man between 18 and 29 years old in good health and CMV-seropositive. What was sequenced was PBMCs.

The CDR3 nucleotides read TGTGCCAGCAGCATCAGGACTAGCGGGTCGTACAATGAGCAGTTCTTC. Its protein product is CASSIRTSGSYNEQFF. The chain combines TRBV13 with TRBJ2-1, with 11 bases matching TRBD2. The V and J ends lost 5 bases and 4 bases, in that order; junction bases with no gene match: 7. The CDR3 consists of 16 residues. CDR1 is PRHDT, CDR2 FYEKMQ, per germline (reference sequence).